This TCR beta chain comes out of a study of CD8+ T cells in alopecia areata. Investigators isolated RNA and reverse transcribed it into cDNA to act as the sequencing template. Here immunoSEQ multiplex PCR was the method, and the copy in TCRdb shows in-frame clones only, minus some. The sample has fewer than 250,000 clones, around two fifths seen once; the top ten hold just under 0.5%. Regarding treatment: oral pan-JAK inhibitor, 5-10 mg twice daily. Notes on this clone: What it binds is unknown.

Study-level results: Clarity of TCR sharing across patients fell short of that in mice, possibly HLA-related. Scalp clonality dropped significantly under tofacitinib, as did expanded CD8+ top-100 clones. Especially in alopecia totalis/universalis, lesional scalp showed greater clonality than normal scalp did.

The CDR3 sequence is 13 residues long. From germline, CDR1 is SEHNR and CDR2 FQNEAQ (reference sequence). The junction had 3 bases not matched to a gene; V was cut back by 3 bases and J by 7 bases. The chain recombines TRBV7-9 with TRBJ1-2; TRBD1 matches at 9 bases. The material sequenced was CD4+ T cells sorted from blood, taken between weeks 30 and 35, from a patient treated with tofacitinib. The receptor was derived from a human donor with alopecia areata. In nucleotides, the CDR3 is TGTGCCAGCAGCTTGGGACAGGGAGGTGGCTACACCTTC. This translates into CASSLGQGGGYTF. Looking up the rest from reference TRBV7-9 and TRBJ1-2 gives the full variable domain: DTGVSQNPRHKITKRGQNVTFRCDPISEHNRLYWYRQTLGQGPEFLTYFQNEAQLEKSRLLSDRFSAERPKGSFSTLEIQRTEQGDSAMYLCASSLGQGGGYTFGSGTRLTVV.